Listed here are 19 T cell receptor beta chains from one sample, sequenced in a study of a mutant IDH1 vaccine in newly diagnosed glioma. Their recognized antigens are unknown. Profiled with immunoSEQ multiplex PCR; TCRdb holds only in-frame clones, not every one. This sample has fewer than 45,000 clones, with about 76% found just once. Time point reported: week 23, last vaccination. Topical imiquimod was applied with each vaccine dose, which held 300 ug of mutant IDH1 20-mer peptide. The source was PBMCs, collected from a glioma patient whose treatment included an IDH1 peptide vaccine. The receptor source for this set is a man aged 45 to 65 with glioma.

The chain employs TRBV5-6 and TRBJ2-5; D is unresolved. This CDR3 has 14 residues. Germline V gene lookup returns CDR1 SGHDT and CDR2 YYEEEE. V was pared by 0 bases and J by 2 bases, with 8 bases between. CDR3 bases: TGTGCCAGCAGCTTGGTTCCTTTACAAGAGACCCAGTACTTC. Protein sequence: CASSLVPLQETQYF.

This sequence joins TRBV7-2 and TRBJ1-2, with D unresolved. Germline assignment: CDR1 SGHTA and CDR2 FQGNSA. This CDR3 comprises 13 residues. The V end lost 1 base, the J end lost 4 bases, and 7 bases lay between the germline ends. The CDR3 is CASSLDGPYGYTF. Here the CDR3 DNA reads TGTGCCAGCAGCTTAGATGGACCCTATGGCTACACCTTC.

The genes are TRBV18 and TRBJ1-1; D is possibly TRBD1 (6 bases). The CDR3 extends over 13 amino acids. Germline CDR1 and CDR2: KGHSH and LQKENI. The V and J ends lost 6 bases and 0 bases respectively, with 8 bases between them. CDR3 amino acids: CASSRDMNTEAFF. The CDR3 DNA reads TGTGCCAGCTCCCGGGACATGAACACTGAAGCTTTCTTT.

V and J are TRBV7-9 and TRBJ1-5, with 7 bases lining up with TRBD1. The CDR3 is made up of 14 amino acids. J gave up 3 bases and V 5 bases, and 4 bases lay outside the gene matches. From germline, CDR1 is SEHNR and CDR2 FQNEAQ (reference sequence). In DNA, the CDR3 is TGTGCCAGCAGCGCACAGGGGTTCAATCAGCCCCAGCATTTT. The encoded protein is CASSAQGFNQPQHF.

CDR3 sequence (DNA): TGTGCCAGCAGCTTGGACACCGCGGGACCGGAGACCCAGTACTTC. Translating it yields CASSLDTAGPETQYF. The chain carries TRBV7-6 and TRBJ2-5; tentatively, D is TRBD2 (6 bases). This CDR3 is built from 15 residues. Germline CDR1 reads SGHVS; CDR2 reads FNYEAQ. The germline V and J ends were trimmed by 3 bases and 5 bases, with 16 bases remaining between them. Drawing the rest from reference TRBV7-6 and TRBJ2-5, the complete variable domain is GAGVSQSPRYKVTKRGQDVALRCDPISGHVSLYWYRQALGQGPEFLTYFNYEAQQDKSGLPNDRFSAERPEGSISTLTIQRTEQRDSAMYRCASSLDTAGPETQYFGPGTRLLVL.

The rearrangement joins TRBV5-1 to TRBJ2-3; the D is unclear. CDR3 size: 17 residues. Trimming stripped 4 bases from V and 4 bases from J, with 22 bases between. Germline-derived CDR1 and CDR2 are SGHRS and YFSETQ. DNA of the CDR3: TGCGCCAGCAGCCCAAGGGTAGGGCCTTCTCAATCAGATACGCAGTATTTT. Amino acids: CASSPRVGPSQSDTQYF.

This clone was recorded only once. The chain links TRBV2 to TRBJ2-5; a possible D gene is TRBD2 (7 bases). Trimming removed 11 bases from V and 4 bases from J, with 20 bases in between. Germline loops: CDR1 SNHLY, CDR2 FYNNEI. The CDR3 spans 14 residues. CDR3 protein: CAGGGQGLGETQYF. In DNA form, the CDR3 reads TGTGCCGGGGGAGGGCAGGGGTTAGGAGAGACCCAGTACTTC.

On this clone itself: In the same sample, other DNA sequences code for this CDR3. The gene calls are TRBV20-1 and TRBJ2-7; D is unclear. The CDR3 contains 11 residues. The germline V and J ends were trimmed by 3 bases and 7 bases, with 10 bases remaining between them. The germline V gene has CDR1 DFQATT and CDR2 SNEGSKA (reference sequence). CDR3 protein: CSASASREQYF. In DNA, the CDR3 is TGCAGTGCTAGTGCTAGTAGGGAGCAGTACTTC.

The chain is built from TRBV19 and TRBJ2-5; D is perhaps TRBD1 (5 bases). V gave up 3 bases and J gave up 3 bases, with 11 bases separating them. The CDR3 consists of 14 residues. Germline V CDR1 and CDR2: LNHDA, SQIVND (reference sequence). The CDR3 loop reads CASSIRAGKETQYF. The CDR3, as DNA: TGTGCCAGTAGTATTAGAGCAGGGAAAGAGACCCAGTACTTC.

This chain connects TRBV9 to TRBJ1-1; 7 positions agree with TRBD1. V lost 3 bases and J lost 4; bases outside the gene matches: 3. This CDR3 spans 13 amino acids. The germline gives CDR1 SGDLS, CDR2 YYNGEE. The CDR3 bases are TGTGCCAGCAGCGCTCACAGGGGCACTGAAGCTTTCTTT. It is translated as CASSAHRGTEAFF.

V and J are TRBV6-1 and TRBJ1-2; 11 positions match TRBD1. Germline V gives CDR1 MNHNS, CDR2 SASEGT. V gave up 0 bases and J gave up 4 bases; unmatched junction bases: 10. The CDR3 runs 18 residues. The CDR3 nucleotides read TGTGCCAGCAGTGAAGCGCGGACAGGGGGCAGGGGGGCCTATGGCTACACCTTC. It specifies CASSEARTGGRGAYGYTF.

The chain has TRBV27 and TRBJ1-4; D possibly corresponds to TRBD1 (6 bases). This CDR3 is 17 amino acids long. V lost 4 bases to trimming and J lost 4 bases, with 19 bases between them. CDR1 is MNHEY, CDR2 SMNVEV, per germline (reference sequence). This chain's CDR3 is CASSSLRPGQINEKLFF. The CDR3 DNA follows: TGTGCCAGCAGTTCCCTTAGACCGGGACAAATTAATGAAAAACTGTTTTTT.

This clone appeared a few times. The chain employs TRBV10-3 and TRBJ1-1; D is uncertain. Germline V CDR1 and CDR2: ENHRY, SYGVKD. The CDR3 runs to 12 residues. Between the trimmed V and J ends, which lost 5 bases and 1 base, there was a span of 5 bases. In DNA, the CDR3 is TGTGCCATCAGTCTAGGGAACACTGAAGCTTTCTTT. Its protein product is CAISLGNTEAFF.

This chain links TRBV18 with TRBJ2-7; TRBD1 agrees at 7 bases. This CDR3 has 15 residues. From germline, CDR1 is KGHSH and CDR2 LQKENI. J gave up 7 bases and V 3 bases, and 12 bases lay outside the gene matches. The CDR3 loop reads CASSPPTGDRGEQYF. The CDR3 coding sequence is TGTGCCAGCTCACCCCCAACAGGGGACCGTGGAGAGCAGTACTTC.

The chain carries TRBV9 and TRBJ2-5; TRBD2 matches at 8 bases. The length of the CDR3 is 14 residues. J gave up 2 bases and V 3 bases, and 3 bases lay outside the gene matches. Per germline, CDR1 SGDLS and CDR2 YYNGEE. The CDR3 protein is CASSASGLQETQYF. The CDR3 nucleotides are TGTGCCAGCAGCGCTAGCGGGCTTCAAGAGACCCAGTACTTC.

The rearrangement joins TRBV25-1 to TRBJ2-1, with D perhaps TRBD2 (5 bases). Germline V gives CDR1 MGHDK, CDR2 SYGVNS. CDR3 length equals 15 residues. The V and J ends lost 7 bases and 6 bases respectively, with 19 bases between them. CDR3 sequence: CASIPDPAGSNEQFF. Written as DNA, the CDR3 is TGTGCCAGCATTCCCGACCCTGCTGGGAGCAATGAGCAGTTCTTC.

The genes are TRBV2 and TRBJ1-3; a possible D gene is TRBD1 (6 bases). CDR1 SNHLY and CDR2 FYNNEI come from the germline V gene. There are 17 residues in the CDR3. V was trimmed by 4 bases and J by 0 bases, leaving 16 bases between them. The DNA for the CDR3 is TGTGCCAGCAGTGGAGGGGCTGACAGGAGCTCTGGAAACACCATATATTTT. Encoded protein: CASSGGADRSSGNTIYF.

This chain links TRBV6-5 with TRBJ1-1, with 7 bases that match TRBD1. In germline, CDR1 is MNHEY, CDR2 SVGAGI. The CDR3 contains 15 residues. V shed 8 bases, J shed 0 bases, and the junction held 9 bases outside the gene matches. CDR3 DNA: TGTGCCAGCCTGCAATCGACAGGGATGAACACTGAAGCTTTCTTT. Protein product: CASLQSTGMNTEAFF.

V gene TRBV2 combines with J gene TRBJ1-2; the D is unclear. Trimming took 3 bases from V and 4 from J, leaving 9 bases between them. The CDR3 sequence is 13 residues long. The germline CDR1 and CDR2 sequences are SNHLY and FYNNEI. The CDR3 here is CASSEGKVYGYTF. The DNA of the CDR3 is TGTGCCAGCAGTGAGGGTAAAGTCTATGGCTACACCTTC.